A selection of T cell receptor beta chains follows, all from one sample in a study of T cell responses to AZD1222 COVID-19 vaccine. Assay: immunoSEQ multiplex PCR; the TCRdb copy retains only in-frame clones and omits some. This sample has some 130,000 clones; approximately 90% occur once, and the top ten carry about 3.7%. The sequenced sample was peripheral blood, obtained on day 0 of AZD1222 vaccination. The receptors shown here come from an adult in good health. Both conserved end residues are part of each CDR3. D genes are given only for firm matches. Clone size appears in some rows only: once, few, many, or a class for an expanded clone.

TRBJ2-7	TRBD2	-	TRBV7-2	TGTGCCAGCAGCTTACGGTCCGGGACTACGGAGCAGTACTTC	CASSLRSGTTEQYF
TRBJ2-1	-	-	TRBV19	TGTATAAGGTCGGCTAGACCCTACAATGAGCAGTTCTTC	CIRSARPYNEQFF
TRBJ2-1	TRBD2	-	TRBV27	TGTGCCAGCAGTATCGGACTAGCCAATGAGCAGTTCTTC	CASSIGLANEQFF
TRBJ1-1	-	-	TRBV19	TGTGCCAGTGGCCCTCTCAGAGCTTTCTTT	CASGPLRAFF
TRBJ2-7	TRBD2	-	TRBV6-1	TGTGCCAGCAGTGAATTTAGCGGGAGTTACGAGCAGTACTTC	CASSEFSGSYEQYF
TRBJ1-2	TRBD1	-	TRBV7-2	TGTGCCAGCAACGTCCAGGGGGTTAATGGCTACACCTTC	CASNVQGVNGYTF
TRBJ2-2	TRBD2	-	TRBV6-4	TGTGCCAGCAGAACTAGCGGGAGAGCAAACACCGGGGAGCTGTTTTTT	CASRTSGRANTGELFF
TRBJ1-5	-	-	TRBV28	TGTGCCAGCAGTTTGGGTCTTAGCAATCAGCCCCAGCATTTT	CASSLGLSNQPQHF
TRBJ1-5	-	-	TRBV6-5	TGTGCCAGCCGGCAGAGGGGCGAGAACAATCAGCCCCAGCATTTT	CASRQRGENNQPQHF
TRBJ1-5	-	-	TRBV7-2	TGTGCCAGCAGCTTAGTGGGGAACAATCAGCCCCAGCATTTT	CASSLVGNNQPQHF
TRBJ1-3	-	-	TRBV6-5	TGTGCCAGCCACGACTTCCGGGGGCAGGGAAACACCATATATTTT	CASHDFRGQGNTIYF
TRBJ2-7	-	few	TRBV18	TGTGCCAGCTCACCACTGGGCTCCTACGAGCAGTACTTC	CASSPLGSYEQYF
TRBJ1-2	-	-	TRBV11-2	TGTGCCAGCAGCCAAAGGACCCTCAGTGGGTATGGCTACACCTTC	CASSQRTLSGYGYTF
TRBJ2-7	-	-	TRBV5-1	TGCGCCAGCAGCTTGGCCATGCACGAGCAGTACTTC	CASSLAMHEQYF
TRBJ2-1	TRBD2	-	TRBV18	TGTGCCAGCTCACCCGGACTAGCGGGAGTCAATGAGCAGTTCTTC	CASSPGLAGVNEQFF
TRBJ2-7	-	-	TRBV21-1	TGTGCCAGCAGTATCGAAGGACAGGCATGGGTCTACGAGCAGTACTTC	CASSIEGQAWVYEQYF
TRBJ2-1	TRBD2	-	TRBV30	TGTGCCTGGAGTGTGGGAGCGGGAGGGCCCCGTGAGCAGTTCTTC	CAWSVGAGGPREQFF
TRBJ2-5	-	-	TRBV30	TGTGCCTGGAGTGTACTGGAAGAGACCCAGTACTTC	CAWSVLEETQYF
TRBJ2-2	-	-	TRBV25-1	TGTGCCAGCAGTGAGGTCGGTAGCACCGGGGAGCTGTTTTTT	CASSEVGSTGELFF
TRBJ1-3	-	-	TRBV27	TGTGCCAGCAGACGAGTGGGGGGAAACACCATATATTTT	CASRRVGGNTIYF
TRBJ2-5	-	-	TRBV19	TGTGCCAGTAGCCAGAAGGACGGAGAGACCCAGTACTTC	CASSQKDGETQYF
TRBJ2-1	TRBD1	-	TRBV7-2	TGTGCCAGCAGCCCTCCGGGACAGGGCTACAATGAGCAGTTCTTC	CASSPPGQGYNEQFF
TRBJ2-7	-	-	TRBV2	TGTGCCAGCAGACGCGGACAAACACGCTTCTACGAGCAGTACTTC	CASRRGQTRFYEQYF
TRBJ2-2	-	-	TRBV19	TGTGCCAGTACCCCGGGGAGGCCGAACACCGGGGAGCTGTTTTTT	CASTPGRPNTGELFF
TRBJ2-1	-	-	TRBV12-3/TRBV12-4	TGTGCCAGCAGTTTGGGCGTGGTGAATGTGTTCTTC	CASSLGVVNVFF
TRBJ2-3	TRBD1	-	TRBV19	TGTGCCAGTAGTATCACCGGGACAGGGTTCGTCACAGATACGCAGTATTTT	CASSITGTGFVTDTQYF
TRBJ2-1	-	-	TRBV7-6	TGTGCCAGCAGCTTAGCGAGGGGTGAGCAGTTCTTC	CASSLARGEQFF
TRBJ1-5	-	-	TRBV27	TGTGCCAGCAGTGTTTGGCCGGTGCAGGGGAGGAGGCCCCAGCATTTT	CASSVWPVQGRRPQHF
TRBJ1-5	-	-	TRBV7-2	TGTGCCAGCAGCTCATTCCGTTGGGGTAATCAGCCCCAGCATTTT	CASSSFRWGNQPQHF
TRBJ1-2	-	-	TRBV10-3	TGTGCCATCAGTGAGTCGTTGGGGAAGGGACACTATGGCTACACCTTC	CAISESLGKGHYGYTF
TRBJ1-6	-	-	TRBV28	TGTGCCAGCAGTTTAGTAGGTTCACCCCTCCACTTT	CASSLVGSPLHF
TRBJ1-6	-	-	TRBV12-3/TRBV12-4	TGTGCCAGCAGCCTAGGCCATTCACCCCTCCACTTT	CASSLGHSPLHF
TRBJ1-5	-	-	TRBV25-1	TGTGCCAGCAGTGAAGAGTACAATCAGCCCCAGCATTTT	CASSEEYNQPQHF
TRBJ2-5	-	-	TRBV6-2/TRBV6-3	TGTGCCAGCAGTTACGAAGCGGGCCGATGGTCAGAGACCCAGTACTTC	CASSYEAGRWSETQYF
TRBJ2-7	-	-	TRBV6-5	TGTGCCAGCAGTCTCGGAGGGCGCAGCGAGCAGTACTTC	CASSLGGRSEQYF